A selection of T cell receptor beta chains follows, all from one sample in a study of identical twins. A single record per CDR3 protein comes from TCRdb applying MiXCR to the 5' RACE reads. The data contain hundreds of thousands of distinct CDR3 sequences, over 8.5% of them seen just once; the ten biggest clones take up 0.85% to 1%. Another study also made use of these data, one on yellow fever vaccine responses in identical twins.

Sequencing was performed on PBMCs. These receptors were obtained from a young woman in good health. The CDR3 runs from the conserved cysteine through the conserved F or W. The D gene is left open where the match is weak. The size of a clone is reported for some rows only, either as once, few or many, or as a class for expanded clones.

>NA|TRBD1|TRBJ2-7|TRBV3-1
CASNLISDRVGEQYF
TGTGCCAGCAACCTCATCAGCGACAGGGTGGGGGAGCAGTACTTC
>NA|NA|TRBJ2-7|TRBV4-1
CASSHGTGTYEQYF
TGCGCCAGCAGCCATGGAACAGGAACCTACGAGCAGTACTTC
>many|NA|TRBJ2-5|TRBV10-3
CAISVAGLPQETQYF
TGTGCCATCAGTGTGGCAGGGCTTCCACAGGAGACCCAGTACTTC
>few|NA|TRBJ1-5|TRBV11-2
CASSHRVELGQPQHF
TGTGCCAGCAGCCACAGGGTAGAACTTGGTCAGCCCCAGCATTTT
>few|TRBD2|TRBJ2-1|TRBV7-2
CASSPRATSGRVDEQFF
TGTGCCAGCAGCCCGCGCGCCACTAGCGGGAGGGTTGATGAGCAGTTCTTC
>few|NA|TRBJ2-5|TRBV7-2
CASSFDRQETQYF
TGTGCCAGCAGCTTCGACAGGCAAGAGACCCAGTACTTC
>NA|NA|TRBJ2-1|TRBV7-3
CASSLFGDSYNEQFF
TGTGCCAGCAGCTTATTTGGAGACTCCTACAATGAGCAGTTCTTC
>many|NA|TRBJ2-5|TRBV7-2
CASSSWGGQQETQYF
TGTGCCAGCAGCAGCTGGGGGGGACAGCAAGAGACCCAGTACTTC
>NA|TRBD2|TRBJ2-3|TRBV6-5
CASSYPIGLAGTSTDTQYF
TGTGCCAGCAGTTACCCGATCGGACTAGCGGGAACTAGCACAGATACGCAGTATTTT
>few|NA|TRBJ2-7|TRBV28
CASSQGHSYEQYF
TGTGCCAGCAGTCAGGGACACTCCTACGAGCAGTACTTC
>NA|NA|TRBJ2-1|TRBV12-3/TRBV12-4
CASSPRGAIRNEQFF
TGTGCCAGCAGCCCTCGTGGGGCTATAAGAAATGAGCAGTTCTTC
>many|NA|TRBJ2-3|TRBV29-1
CNPRGYDTDTQYF
TGCAACCCCCGGGGCTATGACACAGATACGCAGTATTTT